This TCR beta chain was profiled in a study of OX40 agonist ivuxolimab in advanced cancers. Regarding the study as a whole: Relative to CD4+, CD8+ T cells held more expanded clones on average.

Excluded were patients having autoimmune disease history or systemic immunosuppression. Sampled blood was obtained at baseline, cycle 4 day 1, and cycle 7 day 1. This clone was counted a few times. Antigen unknown. Produced via immunoSEQ multiplex PCR; TCRdb's table is partial and in-frame only. The sample contains 65,000 to 75,000 clones, about 85% of which appear only once. Sequences were derived from CD4+ or CD8+ T cells sorted from blood, sampled in a trial of the OX40 agonist ivuxolimab. This receptor was obtained from an adult with an advanced solid tumor such as melanoma, head and neck, liver or kidney cancer.

CDR3 DNA: TGTGCCAGCAGGGACAGGGGAGGACAGCCCCAGCATTTT. Translation: CASRDRGGQPQHF. The chain combines TRBV2 with TRBJ1-5, with 9 bases fitting TRBD1. Germline V CDR1 and CDR2: SNHLY, FYNNEI. The CDR3 runs to 13 residues. The junction had 4 bases not matched to a gene; V was cut back by 6 bases and J by 7 bases.